This T cell receptor (beta chain) was sequenced for a study of OX40 agonist ivuxolimab in advanced cancers. Trimming removed 4 bases from V and 2 bases from J, with 9 bases in between. The CDR3 has 15 amino acids. Germline values: CDR1 LNHDA, CDR2 SQIVND (reference sequence). The repertoire was sequenced with immunoSEQ multiplex PCR; TCRdb's copy has only in-frame clones and lacks some. This sample has some 70,000 clones, with 65% to 85% found just once. Sequenced material: CD4+ or CD8+ T cells sorted from blood, taken in a trial of the OX40 agonist ivuxolimab. The chain links TRBV19 to TRBJ2-6; perhaps TRBD1 as D (5 bases). The TCR was taken from an adult with an advanced solid tumor such as melanoma, head and neck, liver or kidney cancer. CDR3: CASSTQGAGANVLTF. CDR3 DNA sequence: TGTGCCAGTAGTACTCAGGGCGCTGGGGCCAACGTCCTGACTTTC.